This paragraph reports one T cell receptor (beta chain). Original data processing: Cell counts per sample came from amplifying reference gene primers. Repertoires were generated with immunoSEQ multiplex PCR, while TCRdb's copy carries only in-frame clones and drops some. V and J calls plus clone size are reproduced from that table; the DNA served to infer D and trimming. The sample contains 150,000 to 200,000 clones, around 79% of which appear only once. These data belong to a study of blood T cell repertoires in COVID-19. For the study at large: The study drew acute and convalescent COVID-19 samples from the United States, Italy and Spain.

This CDR3 has 17 residues. The germline V gene encodes CDR1 SGHTA and CDR2 FQGNSA. V trimming: 6 bases; J trimming: 2 bases; junction bases outside the gene matches: 13. The V and J genes are TRBV7-2 and TRBJ1-3, with 7 bases matching TRBD1. Sequences were obtained from peripheral blood. This receptor was identified in a man aged 55 to 70 with active or convalescent COVID-19. CDR3 loop: CASSSIPPTGAGNTIYF. The CDR3 DNA reads TGTGCCAGCAGTTCAATCCCCCCTACAGGGGCTGGAAACACCATATATTTT.